The 20 T cell receptor beta chains presented below share a single source sample, sequenced in a study of radiation and T cells in renal cell carcinoma. Time point given: blood 4 weeks post-SBRT, at nephrectomy. Treatment here: 15 Gy SBRT to primary tumor, nephrectomy 4 weeks later. The method was immunoSEQ multiplex PCR; TCRdb's version includes in-frame clones alone and lacks a portion of them. The data hold 150,000 to 200,000 clones, with about 88% observed a single time. Specimen: blood, collected from a patient whose treatment included radiotherapy and nephrectomy. The receptors stem from a woman in her fifties or sixties with renal cell carcinoma.

This clone was seen a single time. The CDR3 DNA reads as TGTGCCAGCAGTTACTCCTCCCTACATGAGCAGTACTTC. Its protein product is CASSYSSLHEQYF. This chain links TRBV6-5 with TRBJ2-7; D is uncertain. Per germline, CDR1 MNHEY and CDR2 SVGAGI. The CDR3 is 13 amino acids. Trimming stripped 0 bases from V and 7 bases from J, with 10 bases between.

The gene calls are TRBV6-6 and TRBJ2-3; the D is unclear. CDR1 is MNHNY and CDR2 is SVGAGI in the germline V gene (reference sequence). Trimming left V 2 bases short and J 5 bases short, with 5 bases between. The CDR3 loop spans 12 amino acids. The CDR3 DNA follows: TGTGCCAGCAGTTACCCGGTAGATACGCAGTATTTT. Amino acid sequence: CASSYPVDTQYF.

This clone was recorded only once. The V call is TRBV12-5, the J call TRBJ2-4, with 9 nucleotides matching TRBD2. This CDR3 has 16 amino acids. The J segment lost 7 bases and the V segment lost 0 bases, leaving 7 bases of the junction unmatched. Looked up from germline, CDR1 is LGHNT and CDR2 is FRNRAP. Here the CDR3 DNA reads TGTGCTAGTGGTTTGGTAAGGGCGGGGGGGCCGAACATTCAGTACTTC. Translation gives CASGLVRAGGPNIQYF.

The chain uses TRBV5-5 and TRBJ1-4; 7 bases fit TRBD1. Germline loops: CDR1 SGHKS, CDR2 YYEKEE (reference sequence). This CDR3 is built from 16 residues. J lost 5 bases, V lost 3 bases, and 10 bases had no gene match. CDR3 amino acids: CASSWEPSTGNEKLFF. In DNA, the CDR3 is TGTGCCAGCAGCTGGGAGCCGTCGACAGGGAATGAAAAACTGTTTTTT.

The chain uses TRBV11-3 and TRBJ2-2; 10 bases are a match to TRBD1. Germline values: CDR1 SGHNT, CDR2 YENEEA. J lost 7 bases, V lost 4 bases, and 6 bases had no gene match. The CDR3 totals 15 residues. This CDR3 is CASSSDRGQGGELFF. CDR3 DNA sequence: TGTGCCAGCAGCTCAGACAGGGGGCAAGGCGGGGAGCTGTTTTTT.

As concerns this clone: The junction differs from germline at one of its ends, possibly a read error. V usage is TRBV5-1 and J usage is TRBJ1-4; D is unclear. Germline V gene data show CDR1 as SGHRS and CDR2 as YFSETQ. CDR3 size: 16 residues. In nucleotides, the CDR3 is TGCGCCAGCACCTTGGACTTCCGGGGAGCTAATGAAAAACTGTTTTTT. Translated: CASTLDFRGANEKLFF.

V gene TRBV6-1 combines with J gene TRBJ1-1; D remains ambiguous. The V and J ends lost 7 bases and 4 bases respectively, with 19 bases between them. Germline CDR1 and CDR2: MNHNS and SASEGT. This CDR3 is 15 amino acids long. The CDR3 loop reads CASIVDGVMGTEAFF. The CDR3 nucleotides are TGTGCCAGCATCGTAGACGGGGTAATGGGCACTGAAGCTTTCTTT.

The chain is built from TRBV29-1 and TRBJ2-7; D might be TRBD1 (8 bases). V was shortened by 1 base and J by 5 bases, with 21 bases between the two germline ends. Germline V gives CDR1 SQVTM, CDR2 ANQGSEA. This CDR3 has 16 amino acids. In DNA, the CDR3 is TGCAGCGTTGAAGGGGGACAGGCCGGACGGGGGGACGAGCAGTACTTC. Protein product: CSVEGGQAGRGDEQYF.

This clone was observed once. V usage is TRBV4-3 and J usage is TRBJ1-4, with no clear D. This CDR3 spans 16 amino acids. Trimming pared 0 bases from V and 8 bases from J, leaving 16 bases between. Germline V gives CDR1 LGHNA, CDR2 YSLEER. CDR3 protein: CASSQDTSGPAEKLFF. The CDR3 DNA is TGCGCCAGCAGCCAAGATACGTCCGGTCCCGCGGAAAAACTGTTTTTT.

As regards this clone: The sample has other DNA sequences that encode this CDR3 too. This chain uses TRBV9 with TRBJ1-1; unclear D gene. Germline lookup yields CDR1 SGDLS and CDR2 YYNGEE. CDR3 length: 13 residues. V was trimmed by 1 base and J by 1 base, leaving 5 bases between them. CDR3 sequence reads: CASSVQKNTEAFF. Here the CDR3 DNA reads TGTGCCAGCAGCGTACAGAAGAACACTGAAGCTTTCTTT.

This CDR3 is CASTSPDPPYEQYF. The CDR3 DNA sequence: TGTGCCAGCACCTCCCCTGACCCCCCCTACGAGCAGTACTTC. The chain is built from TRBV6-5 and TRBJ2-7; unclear D gene. Germline CDR1 reads MNHEY; CDR2 reads SVGAGI. The V gene lost 7 bases and the J gene lost 2 bases, with 15 bases spanning the gap. This CDR3 spans 14 amino acids.

This chain connects TRBV10-3 to TRBJ1-5, with D perhaps TRBD1 (5 bases). Germline V gives CDR1 ENHRY, CDR2 SYGVKD. There are 15 residues in the CDR3. Trimming took 0 bases from V and 3 from J, leaving 9 bases between them. The CDR3 protein is CAISESKGDNQPQHF. The CDR3 DNA reads as TGTGCCATCAGTGAGTCGAAAGGGGACAATCAGCCCCAGCATTTT.

In DNA form, the CDR3 reads TGTGCCTGGAGTAGCGGGGGGTCCTCCTACGAGCAGTACTTC. It encodes CAWSSGGSSYEQYF. The chain has TRBV30 and TRBJ2-7; 9 nucleotides line up with TRBD2. Unmatched junction bases numbered 2, after V lost 2 bases and J lost 0 bases. Looked up from germline, CDR1 is GTSNPN and CDR2 is SVGIG (reference sequence). The CDR3 consists of 14 residues.

The chain links TRBV4-1 to TRBJ2-3, with 8 bases matching TRBD2. In germline, CDR1 is MGHRA, CDR2 YSYEKL. With 1 base clipped from V and 7 bases from J, the junction kept 16 bases outside the gene matches. CDR3 length: 18 residues. The CDR3 reads CASSQATGGPQMGYTQYF. The CDR3 nucleotides are TGCGCCAGCAGCCAAGCCACGGGGGGGCCTCAAATGGGGTATACGCAGTATTTT.

This chain links TRBV10-3 with TRBJ1-6, with 9 bases matching TRBD1. Trimming removed 8 bases from V and 0 bases from J; junction bases left unmatched: 8. The CDR3 contains 17 residues. Germline assignment: CDR1 ENHRY and CDR2 SYGVKD. The CDR3 nucleotides read TGTGCCATCGGCCGGGACAGGGATAGCTCCTATAATTCACCCCTCCACTTT. Translation gives CAIGRDRDSSYNSPLHF.

The chain links TRBV4-1 to TRBJ2-5, with 7 bases fitting TRBD2. V shed 3 bases, J shed 3 bases, and the junction held 7 bases outside the gene matches. In germline, CDR1 is MGHRA, CDR2 YSYEKL. This CDR3 has 15 residues. The CDR3 spells CASSHQMGGEETQYF. CDR3 bases: TGCGCCAGCAGCCATCAAATGGGAGGGGAAGAGACCCAGTACTTC.

This chain uses TRBV7-2 with TRBJ2-1, with 13 bases lining up with TRBD2. CDR1 and CDR2 from the germline V gene are SGHTA and FQGNSA. CDR3 size: 17 residues. The V gene end was trimmed by 1 base and the J gene end by 7 bases; junction bases not matched to a gene: 7. Here the CDR3 reads CASSLVAGTSGANEQFF. CDR3 coding DNA: TGTGCCAGCAGCTTAGTGGCGGGGACTAGCGGGGCTAATGAGCAGTTCTTC.

This rearrangement joins TRBV30 to TRBJ2-1; perhaps TRBD2 as D (6 bases). This CDR3 comprises 15 residues. Germline assignment: CDR1 GTSNPN and CDR2 SVGIG (reference sequence). Trimming stripped 3 bases from V and 2 bases from J, with 14 bases between. The CDR3 DNA follows: TGTGCCTGGAGCACCACGGGGGATCCCTACAATGAGCAGTTCTTC. Its protein is CAWSTTGDPYNEQFF.

V gene TRBV7-9 combines with J gene TRBJ2-7, with D possibly TRBD1 on 6 matching bases. The CDR3 covers 14 residues. The germline V gene encodes CDR1 SEHNR and CDR2 FQNEAQ (reference sequence). V lost 4 bases, J lost 2 bases, and 12 bases lay in between. The CDR3 bases are TGTGCCAGCAGCTCTGGACAGCGGCCCTACGAGCAGTACTTC. It is translated as CASSSGQRPYEQYF.

The chain carries TRBV2 and TRBJ1-4; no clear D. CDR1 and CDR2 (germline): SNHLY, FYNNEI. V gave up 6 bases and J gave up 3 bases, with 8 bases separating them. The CDR3 has 13 amino acids. The CDR3 bases are TGTGCCAGCAGGGTTGACTCTAATGAAAAACTGTTTTTT. Its protein is CASRVDSNEKLFF.